These T cell receptor beta chains were read from a single sample in a study of cytomegalovirus exposure and HLA in healthy donors. The table came from immunoSEQ multiplex PCR; TCRdb's copy has only in-frame clones and leaves some out. The sample lists just over 150,000 clones, approximately 81% occurring once. The sample taken for sequencing was PBMCs. These receptors were taken from a man between 18 and 29 years old in good health and CMV-seronegative. CDR3s include the opening cysteine and the closing phenylalanine or tryptophan. D genes are given only for firm matches. Expanded clones are given a class, and other clones once, few, many or no size at all.

D gene: TRBD2
V gene: TRBV7-2
clone size: NA
J gene: TRBJ2-7
CDR3 protein: CASSPQKRGPYEQYF
CDR3 DNA: TGTGCCAGCAGCCCTCAAAAGCGGGGTCCCTACGAGCAGTACTTC

D gene: TRBD1
V gene: TRBV4-1
clone size: NA
J gene: TRBJ1-2
CDR3 protein: CASSHTDRGNYGYTF
CDR3 DNA: TGCGCCAGCAGCCATACGGACAGGGGTAACTATGGCTACACCTTC

D gene: NA
V gene: TRBV15
clone size: few
J gene: TRBJ1-5
CDR3 protein: CATSEGYSNQPQHF
CDR3 DNA: TGTGCCACCAGCGAGGGATATAGCAATCAGCCCCAGCATTTT

D gene: TRBD2
V gene: TRBV19
clone size: NA
J gene: TRBJ2-3
CDR3 protein: CASSIASGSADTQYF
CDR3 DNA: TGTGCCAGTAGTATTGCTAGCGGGAGTGCAGATACGCAGTATTTT

D gene: NA
V gene: TRBV4-2
clone size: NA
J gene: TRBJ1-5
CDR3 protein: CASSQGWEGSNQPQHF
CDR3 DNA: TGTGCCAGCAGCCAAGGGTGGGAGGGGAGCAATCAGCCCCAGCATTTT

D gene: TRBD1
V gene: TRBV28
clone size: NA
J gene: TRBJ1-1
CDR3 protein: CASRPPDRGVTEAFF
CDR3 DNA: TGTGCCAGCAGACCACCGGACAGGGGGGTTACTGAAGCTTTCTTT

D gene: NA
V gene: TRBV28
clone size: few
J gene: TRBJ2-7
CDR3 protein: CASTPGPSYEQYF
CDR3 DNA: TGTGCCAGCACCCCGGGTCCCTCCTACGAGCAGTACTTC

D gene: TRBD1
V gene: TRBV6-6
clone size: NA
J gene: TRBJ2-7
CDR3 protein: CASSYSGTGMNEQYF
CDR3 DNA: TGTGCCAGCAGTTACTCGGGGACAGGGATGAATGAGCAGTACTTC

D gene: NA
V gene: TRBV6-5
clone size: NA
J gene: TRBJ1-1
CDR3 protein: CASLAGVRNTEAFF
CDR3 DNA: TGTGCCAGCTTGGCGGGGGTTCGGAACACTGAAGCTTTCTTT

D gene: TRBD2
V gene: TRBV27
clone size: NA
J gene: TRBJ2-3
CDR3 protein: CASSSSSGRQDGTDTQYF
CDR3 DNA: TGTGCCAGCAGTTCGAGTAGCGGGAGGCAAGACGGCACAGATACGCAGTATTTT

D gene: TRBD1
V gene: TRBV6-6
clone size: NA
J gene: TRBJ1-5
CDR3 protein: CASNPSTGEYQPQHF
CDR3 DNA: TGTGCCAGCAATCCCTCGACAGGGGAATATCAGCCCCAGCATTTT

D gene: TRBD1
V gene: TRBV29-1
clone size: NA
J gene: TRBJ2-7
CDR3 protein: CSVENTGGYEQYF
CDR3 DNA: TGCAGCGTCGAAAACACAGGGGGCTACGAGCAGTACTTC

D gene: TRBD2
V gene: TRBV7-3
clone size: NA
J gene: TRBJ2-2
CDR3 protein: CASSYTSDNTGELFF
CDR3 DNA: TGTGCCAGCAGCTACACTAGCGACAACACCGGGGAGCTGTTTTTT

D gene: NA
V gene: TRBV28
clone size: few
J gene: TRBJ1-2
CDR3 protein: CASSPPDGFYGYTF
CDR3 DNA: TGTGCCAGCAGCCCCCCCGATGGCTTCTATGGCTACACCTTC

D gene: NA
V gene: TRBV16
clone size: NA
J gene: TRBJ1-2
CDR3 protein: CASSQSGAPYGYTF
CDR3 DNA: TGTGCCAGCAGCCAATCTGGGGCACCCTATGGCTACACCTTC

D gene: NA
V gene: TRBV18
clone size: NA
J gene: TRBJ2-7
CDR3 protein: CASSSELNYEQYF
CDR3 DNA: TGTGCCTCCTCTAGCGAATTAAACTACGAGCAGTACTTC

D gene: TRBD2
V gene: TRBV10-3
clone size: NA
J gene: TRBJ2-7
CDR3 protein: CAINREDGEQYF
CDR3 DNA: TGTGCCATCAATCGGGAGGACGGCGAGCAGTACTTC

D gene: TRBD2
V gene: TRBV7-9
clone size: NA
J gene: TRBJ2-2
CDR3 protein: CASSVPLAGEYTGELFF
CDR3 DNA: TGTGCCAGCAGCGTACCACTAGCGGGGGAGTACACCGGGGAGCTGTTTTTT

D gene: NA
V gene: TRBV7-9
clone size: NA
J gene: TRBJ2-1
CDR3 protein: CASSLAGRGFNEQFF
CDR3 DNA: TGTGCCAGCAGCTTAGCGGGTCGGGGTTTCAATGAGCAGTTCTTC

D gene: NA
V gene: TRBV21-1
clone size: NA
J gene: TRBJ1-1
CDR3 protein: CASIRTGLYTEAFF
CDR3 DNA: TGTGCCAGCATCCGGACAGGCTTATACACTGAAGCTTTCTTT

D gene: TRBD1
V gene: TRBV2
clone size: NA
J gene: TRBJ2-7
CDR3 protein: CASSAWDSLSYEQYF
CDR3 DNA: TGTGCCAGCAGTGCGTGGGACAGCCTCTCCTACGAGCAGTACTTC

D gene: NA
V gene: TRBV28
clone size: NA
J gene: TRBJ2-7
CDR3 protein: CASSPYSGQDDEQYF
CDR3 DNA: TGTGCCAGCAGTCCCTACAGTGGCCAGGATGACGAGCAGTACTTC

D gene: TRBD1
V gene: TRBV28
clone size: NA
J gene: TRBJ1-1
CDR3 protein: CATDRETEAFF
CDR3 DNA: TGTGCCACCGACAGGGAAACTGAAGCTTTCTTT

D gene: NA
V gene: TRBV27
clone size: NA
J gene: TRBJ2-1
CDR3 protein: CASGGNLGVGGNEQFF
CDR3 DNA: TGTGCCAGCGGTGGAAACCTAGGTGTGGGGGGCAATGAGCAGTTCTTC

D gene: NA
V gene: TRBV7-3
clone size: NA
J gene: TRBJ2-7
CDR3 protein: CASSLLSGPYEQYF
CDR3 DNA: TGTGCCAGCAGCTTACTCAGCGGACCCTACGAGCAGTACTTC

D gene: TRBD2
V gene: TRBV7-9
clone size: NA
J gene: TRBJ2-7
CDR3 protein: CASNPGARAGAPEQYF
CDR3 DNA: TGTGCCAGCAACCCCGGAGCGCGAGCGGGAGCTCCCGAGCAGTACTTC

D gene: NA
V gene: TRBV30
clone size: NA
J gene: TRBJ1-6
CDR3 protein: CAWKRVQGVGDSPLHF
CDR3 DNA: TGTGCCTGGAAGCGTGTACAGGGCGTAGGAGATTCACCCCTCCACTTT

D gene: NA
V gene: TRBV28
clone size: NA
J gene: TRBJ2-7
CDR3 protein: CASSLVQFNYEQYF
CDR3 DNA: TGTGCCAGCAGTTTAGTCCAGTTCAACTACGAGCAGTACTTC

D gene: TRBD1
V gene: TRBV19
clone size: NA
J gene: TRBJ1-1
CDR3 protein: CASSIGQGANTEAFF
CDR3 DNA: TGTGCCAGTAGTATCGGACAGGGAGCTAACACTGAAGCTTTCTTT

D gene: TRBD1
V gene: TRBV18
clone size: NA
J gene: TRBJ2-7
CDR3 protein: CASSPGTGGENEQYF
CDR3 DNA: TGTGCCAGCTCACCCGGTACAGGGGGCGAAAACGAGCAGTACTTC

D gene: NA
V gene: TRBV9
clone size: NA
J gene: TRBJ2-7
CDR3 protein: CASSVGSKTYEQYF
CDR3 DNA: TGTGCCAGCAGCGTAGGTTCTAAAACCTACGAGCAGTACTTC

D gene: NA
V gene: TRBV6-1
clone size: NA
J gene: TRBJ1-1
CDR3 protein: CASSDSPNTEAFF
CDR3 DNA: TGTGCCAGCAGTGACAGTCCGAACACTGAAGCTTTCTTT

D gene: NA
V gene: TRBV18
clone size: once
J gene: TRBJ1-6
CDR3 protein: CASSPPPARDSPLHF
CDR3 DNA: TGTGCCAGCTCACCCCCGCCGGCGAGGGATTCACCCCTCCACTTT

D gene: TRBD1
V gene: TRBV6-1
clone size: NA
J gene: TRBJ2-7
CDR3 protein: CASRWTGDRLLYF
CDR3 DNA: TGTGCCAGCAGATGGACAGGGGATAGGCTTCTGTACTTC

D gene: NA
V gene: TRBV11-1
clone size: NA
J gene: TRBJ1-1
CDR3 protein: CVSSRRENTEAFF
CDR3 DNA: TGTGTCAGCAGCCGACGGGAGAACACTGAAGCTTTCTTT

D gene: TRBD1
V gene: TRBV19
clone size: few
J gene: TRBJ1-5
CDR3 protein: CASSRDRASLYSNQPQHF
CDR3 DNA: TGTGCCAGTAGTCGGGACAGGGCCTCACTTTATAGCAATCAGCCCCAGCATTTT

D gene: NA
V gene: TRBV7-3
clone size: NA
J gene: TRBJ1-1
CDR3 protein: CASSLDRGSTEAFF
CDR3 DNA: TGTGCCAGCAGCTTAGATAGGGGCAGCACTGAAGCTTTCTTT

D gene: TRBD1
V gene: TRBV12-5
clone size: NA
J gene: TRBJ2-1
CDR3 protein: CASGLAGGYYNEQFF
CDR3 DNA: TGTGCTAGTGGTTTGGCAGGGGGCTACTACAATGAGCAGTTCTTC

D gene: NA
V gene: TRBV7-9
clone size: once
J gene: TRBJ2-7
CDR3 protein: CSSTDTLYEVYEQYF
CDR3 DNA: TGTTCCAGCACGGACACCCTGTATGAGGTCTACGAGCAGTACTTC

D gene: TRBD1
V gene: TRBV7-3
clone size: NA
J gene: TRBJ2-5
CDR3 protein: CASSLGQGKTQYF
CDR3 DNA: TGTGCCAGCAGCTTAGGACAGGGGAAGACCCAGTACTTC

D gene: TRBD1
V gene: TRBV7-8
clone size: NA
J gene: TRBJ2-1
CDR3 protein: CASSVYRGNEQFF
CDR3 DNA: TGTGCCAGCAGCGTTTACAGGGGCAATGAGCAGTTCTTC

D gene: TRBD1
V gene: TRBV10-3
clone size: NA
J gene: TRBJ1-5
CDR3 protein: CAISVDRVGQPQHF
CDR3 DNA: TGTGCCATCAGTGTGGACAGGGTCGGTCAGCCCCAGCATTTT

D gene: NA
V gene: TRBV29-1
clone size: NA
J gene: TRBJ1-1
CDR3 protein: CSVGLVPPTNTEAFF
CDR3 DNA: TGCAGCGTTGGGCTAGTGCCCCCGACGAACACTGAAGCTTTCTTT

D gene: NA
V gene: TRBV9
clone size: once
J gene: TRBJ2-1
CDR3 protein: CASSVDSAGIYNEQFF
CDR3 DNA: TGTGCCAGCAGCGTAGATTCAGCGGGTATATACAATGAGCAGTTCTTC

D gene: NA
V gene: TRBV6-1
clone size: NA
J gene: TRBJ2-1
CDR3 protein: CASSVNGNEQFF
CDR3 DNA: TGTGCCAGCAGCGTCAACGGGAATGAGCAGTTCTTC

D gene: NA
V gene: TRBV6-5
clone size: NA
J gene: TRBJ2-1
CDR3 protein: CASSYSTAWNNEQFF
CDR3 DNA: TGTGCCAGCAGTTACTCGACAGCCTGGAACAATGAGCAGTTCTTC

D gene: NA
V gene: TRBV2
clone size: NA
J gene: TRBJ2-3
CDR3 protein: CASSEDGDTQYF
CDR3 DNA: TGTGCCAGCAGTGAAGACGGAGATACGCAGTATTTT

D gene: NA
V gene: TRBV15
clone size: NA
J gene: TRBJ1-5
CDR3 protein: CATSRDGQGNQPQHF
CDR3 DNA: TGTGCCACCAGCAGAGATGGGCAGGGTAATCAGCCCCAGCATTTT

D gene: NA
V gene: TRBV7-3
clone size: NA
J gene: TRBJ1-1
CDR3 protein: CASRWHRNTEAFF
CDR3 DNA: TGTGCCAGCAGATGGCACAGGAACACTGAAGCTTTCTTT

D gene: TRBD1
V gene: TRBV7-9
clone size: NA
J gene: TRBJ1-1
CDR3 protein: CASIRTGENTEAFF
CDR3 DNA: TGTGCCAGCATTCGGACAGGGGAGAACACTGAAGCTTTCTTT

D gene: NA
V gene: TRBV5-6
clone size: NA
J gene: TRBJ1-2
CDR3 protein: CASSLFQGIRYTF
CDR3 DNA: TGTGCCAGCAGCTTGTTCCAGGGGATTCGCTACACCTTC

D gene: TRBD2
V gene: TRBV4-1
clone size: NA
J gene: TRBJ2-1
CDR3 protein: CASSWPGLASAYNEQFF
CDR3 DNA: TGCGCCAGCAGCTGGCCGGGACTAGCGAGCGCCTACAATGAGCAGTTCTTC

D gene: NA
V gene: TRBV7-6
clone size: NA
J gene: TRBJ2-6
CDR3 protein: CASSFPDTVLPSGANVLTF
CDR3 DNA: TGTGCCAGCAGCTTTCCGGACACAGTCTTACCTTCTGGGGCCAACGTCCTGACTTTC

D gene: NA
V gene: TRBV4-3
clone size: NA
J gene: TRBJ1-1
CDR3 protein: CASSQDSRGVGTEAFF
CDR3 DNA: TGCGCCAGCAGCCAAGATTCACGGGGGGTTGGCACTGAAGCTTTCTTT

D gene: NA
V gene: TRBV6-1
clone size: few
J gene: TRBJ1-5
CDR3 protein: CATTPGGLPQHF
CDR3 DNA: TGTGCCACCACCCCGGGGGGGCTGCCCCAGCATTTT

D gene: TRBD2
V gene: TRBV4-1
clone size: NA
J gene: TRBJ2-1
CDR3 protein: CASSVSTSGGPLNEQFF
CDR3 DNA: TGCGCCAGCAGCGTATCGACTAGCGGGGGGCCCTTAAATGAGCAGTTCTTC